Each of the 26 T cell receptor beta chains below was sequenced from the same sample in a study of T-cell memory formation after mild COVID-19 (dated by TCRdb to the early 2020s). The library was obtained by 5' RACE. Sequencing was performed on an Illumina NovaSeq 6000. TCRdb itself trimmed the public reads at Q25 with fastp, ran MiXCR and retained productive beta chains. For every CDR3 protein sequence, its rows merge into one entry that carries the most common genes and DNA. The sample has about 140,000 distinct CDR3 sequences on record, under 30% of them singletons. The ten largest account for roughly 24% of the sample. The sequenced sample was PBMCs or a T cell subset sorted from them (not recorded which). All receptors derive from an adult woman who had mild COVID-19 (a few samples of this study predate the infection). The sample titles of this study are shuffled in the database, so cell type and time point are left out; the donor was told from shared clones.

Here the CDR3 reads CASSTSDGEETYEQYF. CDR3 bases: TGTGCCAGCAGCACCTCCGACGGGGAGGAGACCTACGAGCAGTACTTC. This chain joins TRBV7-9 and TRBJ2-7; perhaps TRBD2 as D (6 bases). This CDR3 region has 16 residues. CDR1 is SEHNR and CDR2 is FQNEAQ in the germline V gene (reference sequence). Trimming pared 5 bases from V and 2 bases from J, leaving 19 bases between.

This clonotype was seen many times. The V gene is TRBV5-6, the J gene TRBJ1-1; TRBD1 might be the D (5 bases). CDR3 size: 13 residues. V lost 3 bases, J lost 0 bases, and 6 bases lay in between. Germline CDR1 SGHDT, CDR2 YYEEEE. The CDR3 protein is CASSWGVNTEAFF. CDR3 bases: TGTGCCAGCAGCTGGGGGGTGAACACTGAAGCTTTCTTT.

This clonotype was detected a few times. The rearrangement joins TRBV6-2 or TRBV6-3 to TRBJ2-1; D remains unclear. The V gene lost 6 bases and the J gene lost 9 bases, with 12 bases spanning the gap. The CDR3 totals 12 residues. CDR1 is MNHEY and CDR2 is SVGEGT in the germline V gene. The CDR3 sequence is CASSPDSLEQFF. The CDR3 bases are TGTGCCAGCAGCCCCGACTCTCTTGAGCAGTTCTTC.

V is TRBV7-8 and J is TRBJ2-7; 11 nucleotides align to TRBD2. The CDR3 is 15 amino acids. V dropped 5 bases and J dropped 1; count of bases not matched to a gene: 4. Germline assignment: CDR1 SGHVS and CDR2 FQNEAQ. CDR3 coding DNA: TGTGCCAGCAGCGTCCGACTAGCGGGATCCTACGAGCAGTACTTC. Its protein product is CASSVRLAGSYEQYF.

This clonotype turned up a few times. The chain recombines TRBV12-3 or TRBV12-4 with TRBJ2-7; D is undetermined. Trimming cost V 2 bases and J 6 bases, with 11 bases left between them. The CDR3 consists of 13 residues. As DNA, the CDR3 is TGTGCCAGCAGTTTATTTGCCGAAATCGAGCAGTACTTC. Residues: CASSLFAEIEQYF.

This clonotype was picked up a small number of times. V usage is TRBV5-1 and J usage is TRBJ2-1; D is ambiguous. Germline-derived CDR1 and CDR2 are SGHRS and YFSETQ. The CDR3 has 11 amino acids. The ends were cut back, 3 bases at V and 8 bases at J, with 6 bases in the middle. The CDR3 sequence is CASSYGYEQFF. The CDR3 DNA is TGCGCCAGCAGCTATGGTTATGAGCAGTTCTTC.

This clonotype was found many times. V gene TRBV7-3 combines with J gene TRBJ1-1; tentatively, D is TRBD1 (5 bases). The CDR3 has 14 amino acids. The germline V gene has CDR1 SGHTA and CDR2 FQGTGA. V lost 5 bases and J 1 base, leaving 11 bases between the germline ends. CDR3 sequence: CASSPLGGNTEAFF. DNA of the CDR3: TGTGCCAGCAGCCCCCTTGGGGGGAACACTGAAGCTTTCTTT.

This clonotype was seen a handful of times. The V call is TRBV20-1, the J call TRBJ2-7; 7 nucleotides match TRBD1. CDR1 is DFQATT and CDR2 is SNEGSKA in the germline V gene (reference sequence). The CDR3 length is 15 residues. V lost 6 bases to trimming and J lost 9 bases; unmatched junction nucleotides: 20. In DNA form, the CDR3 reads TGCAGTGCCCCCGCAGACGGGACAGATGCCTCGGGGCAGTACTTC. Amino acid sequence: CSAPADGTDASGQYF.

The chain has TRBV9 and TRBJ2-1, with D hard to call. The CDR3 has 15 residues. Deletions cut 0 bases from V and 2 bases from J, with 9 bases between. Germline V gene sequence: CDR1 SGDLS, CDR2 YYNGEE. The CDR3 loop reads CASSVAKEAYNEQFF. DNA for the CDR3: TGTGCCAGCAGCGTAGCTAAGGAAGCCTACAATGAGCAGTTCTTC.

This clonotype appeared a few times. This rearrangement joins TRBV9 to TRBJ2-1; D may be TRBD1 or TRBD2 (5 bases each). Germline V gene data show CDR1 as SGDLS and CDR2 as YYNGEE. Trimming cost V 4 bases and J 2 bases, with 13 bases left between them. The CDR3 loop spans 15 amino acids. The CDR3 DNA sequence: TGTGCCAGCAGCTCAGGGACCGAAGCCTACAATGAGCAGTTCTTC. Its translation is CASSSGTEAYNEQFF. Based on the CDR3 plus reference TRBV9 and TRBJ2-1, the full variable domain is DSGVTQTPKHLITATGQRVTLRCSPRSGDLSVYWYQQSLDQGLQFLIQYYNGEERAKGNILERFSAQQFPDLHSELNLSSLELGDSALYFCASSSGTEAYNEQFFGPGTRLTVL.

At least ten counts were recorded for this clonotype. V gene TRBV7-8 combines with J gene TRBJ2-5; 13 nucleotides match TRBD2. V trimming: 5 bases; J trimming: 2 bases; junction bases outside the gene matches: 8. Germline lookup yields CDR1 SGHVS and CDR2 FQNEAQ. The CDR3 length is 17 residues. CDR3 region: CASSAGTSGELQETQYF. Here the CDR3 DNA reads TGTGCCAGCAGCGCCGGGACTAGCGGGGAATTACAAGAGACCCAGTACTTC.

Only a few counts were recorded for this clonotype. The chain links TRBV4-2 to TRBJ2-7; 7 bases map to TRBD2. The length of the CDR3 is 15 residues. J gave up 2 bases and V 3 bases, and 7 bases lay outside the gene matches. Germline V gives CDR1 LGHNA, CDR2 YNFKEQ. CDR3 coding DNA: TGTGCCAGCAGCCACGCGGGGGAACGAACCTACGAGCAGTACTTC. As protein: CASSHAGERTYEQYF.

The chain is built from TRBV7-9 and TRBJ2-5; perhaps TRBD1 as D (6 bases). The CDR3 length is 12 residues. The V gene's germline CDR1 is SEHNR and CDR2 FQNEAQ (reference sequence). Trimming stripped 5 bases from V and 5 bases from J, with 9 bases between. The DNA of the CDR3 is TGTGCCAGCAGCGCAGACAGGGAGACCCAGTACTTC. Translating gives CASSADRETQYF.

This clonotype was counted between two and nine times. This chain links TRBV5-1 with TRBJ1-6; D uncertain. The CDR3 spans 17 residues. CDR1 is SGHRS, CDR2 YFSETQ, per germline. Trimming took off 3 bases at V and 0 bases at J, with 13 bases between the two ends. The DNA of the CDR3 is TGCGCCAGCAGCTCGACCGCGCAGAGCTCCTATAATTCACCCCTCCACTTT. Protein sequence: CASSSTAQSSYNSPLHF.

This clonotype has a handful of counts. V usage is TRBV7-8 and J usage is TRBJ2-3, with TRBD2 matching over 11 bases. CDR3 length: 20 amino acids. Germline V CDR1 and CDR2: SGHVS, FQNEAQ. V gave up 5 bases and J gave up 2 bases; unmatched junction bases: 18. CDR3 in DNA: TGTGCCAGCAGCCGAGATCCAGCACTAGCGGGGGCCATACTCACAGATACGCAGTATTTT. As protein: CASSRDPALAGAILTDTQYF.

V and J are TRBV12-3 or TRBV12-4 and TRBJ1-1; D remains ambiguous. The V and J ends lost 3 bases and 7 bases respectively, with 12 bases between them. This CDR3 has 13 residues. CDR3 region: CASSFYGGGEAFF. The CDR3 bases are TGTGCCAGCAGTTTTTATGGTGGCGGTGAAGCTTTCTTT.

This clonotype was counted at least ten times. The chain links TRBV4-3 to TRBJ2-7; D perhaps matches TRBD2 (7 bases). Trimming removed 4 bases at V and 0 bases at J, with 10 bases between. This CDR3 spans 14 amino acids. CDR1 is LGHNA and CDR2 is YSLEER in the germline V gene. The DNA of the CDR3 is TGCGCCAGCAGCCGCGGGGGCTCCTCCTACGAGCAGTACTTC. It encodes CASSRGGSSYEQYF.

The table lists this clonotype with a few counts. V usage is TRBV6-5 and J usage is TRBJ1-1; unclear D gene. The germline gives CDR1 MNHEY, CDR2 SVGAGI. Deletions cut 6 bases from V and 3 bases from J, with 14 bases between. The CDR3 contains 14 residues. The CDR3 DNA sequence: TGTGCCAGCAGAATATCCGCGGATGACACTGAAGCTTTCTTT. Translation gives CASRISADDTEAFF.

The rearrangement links TRBV5-1 to TRBJ2-7; 13 bases map to TRBD2. The CDR3 sequence is 17 residues long. The V and J ends lost 3 bases and 0 bases, in that order; junction bases with no gene match: 6. Germline values: CDR1 SGHRS, CDR2 YFSETQ. For the CDR3, the DNA is TGCGCCAGCAGCTCGGCACTAGCGGGAGGGACCTCCTACGAGCAGTACTTC. Protein sequence: CASSSALAGGTSYEQYF.

J is TRBJ1-1 and V is TRBV28, with D possibly TRBD1 on 6 matching bases. Germline V lookup: CDR1 MDHEN, CDR2 SYDVKM. This CDR3 is built from 17 residues. Trimming removed 0 bases at V and 8 bases at J, with 22 bases between. CDR3 sequence (DNA): TGTGCCAGCAGTTTATGGCCCCCCTCGGACAGTACCTTCGAAGCTTTCTTT. This translates into CASSLWPPSDSTFEAFF.

This clonotype occurred once. The DNA of the CDR3 is TGTGCCTGGAGTGTAGGGGGCTACGAGCAGTACTTC. It specifies CAWSVGGYEQYF. V gene TRBV30 combines with J gene TRBJ2-7, with a possible D match to TRBD1 (6 bases). The length of the CDR3 is 12 residues. Germline-derived CDR1 and CDR2 are GTSNPN and SVGIG (reference sequence). Trimming left V 0 bases short and J 3 bases short, with 6 bases between.

The chain combines TRBV9 with TRBJ1-2, with TRBD1 as a possible D gene (6 bases). Germline loops: CDR1 SGDLS, CDR2 YYNGEE. This CDR3 comprises 15 residues. V was cut by 2 bases and J by 8 bases, with 19 bases left in between. The CDR3 DNA is TGTGCCAGCAGCGTCCATATACAGGGAGTAAGGGGCTACACCTTC. It encodes CASSVHIQGVRGYTF.

The chain couples TRBV6-5 to TRBJ1-2, with 8 nucleotides matching TRBD1. CDR3 length: 16 residues. CDR1 is MNHEY, CDR2 SVGAGI, per germline. The V and J ends lost 3 bases and 7 bases, in that order; junction bases with no gene match: 13. The CDR3 loop is CASSYGTGLSEGGYTF. The DNA for the CDR3 is TGTGCCAGCAGTTATGGGACAGGCCTAAGTGAGGGTGGCTACACCTTC.

This clonotype occurred a few times. This chain uses TRBV4-2 with TRBJ2-2, with D hard to call. CDR1 is LGHNA and CDR2 is YNFKEQ in the germline V gene. The CDR3 is 15 residues long. Trimming left V 1 base short and J 0 bases short, with 6 bases between. In nucleotides, the CDR3 is TGTGCCAGCAGCCAAGTCAGTCCGAACACCGGGGAGCTGTTTTTT. Translating gives CASSQVSPNTGELFF.

This clonotype has a handful of counts. V usage is TRBV7-8 and J usage is TRBJ1-5; D might be TRBD1 (5 bases). CDR1 is SGHVS, CDR2 FQNEAQ, per germline. The CDR3 consists of 17 residues. Trimming left V 4 bases short and J 1 base short, with 17 bases between. The DNA for the CDR3 is TGTGCCAGCAGCTCCCTAGGGGAGACGTACAGCAATCAGCCCCAGCATTTT. It encodes CASSSLGETYSNQPQHF.

This chain links TRBV5-1 with TRBJ2-1, with 7 bases fitting TRBD2. The CDR3 length is 15 residues. CDR1 and CDR2 (germline): SGHRS, YFSETQ. Trimming cost V 4 bases and J 4 bases; bases outside gene matches: 8. The CDR3 coding sequence is TGCGCCAGCAGCGTCTTGGCGGGAGAGTACAATGAGCAGTTCTTC. Protein: CASSVLAGEYNEQFF.